This T cell receptor (beta chain) was captured by sequencing in a study of T cell repertoires in cytomegalovirus infection. TCRdb redid the calling of the reads with MiXCR, one entry per CDR3 protein. The sample lists 100,000 to 150,000 distinct CDR3 sequences; 32% were seen once. Germline CDR1 ENHRY, CDR2 SYGVKD. V shed 5 bases, J shed 4 bases, and the junction held 7 bases outside the gene matches. The CDR3 runs 15 residues. In its sample, this clonotype was seen a few times. Its antigen is not identified. The source material was CD8+ T cells from cultured PBMCs, sampled from culture after CMV antigen stimulation. The chain couples TRBV10-3 to TRBJ2-1; 8 positions agree with TRBD1. This clonotype was sampled from a human donor in good health (CMV status not recorded). Some clones in this sample may be carry-over from other donors' samples. CDR3 loop: CAISRTGQSYNEQFF. The CDR3 region has the DNA TGTGCCATCAGTAGGACAGGGCAGTCTTACAATGAGCAGTTCTTC.